This T cell receptor beta chain was captured in a study of T cell clonotyping in hematopoietic cell transplantation. Trimming removed 5 bases at V and 1 base at J, with 15 bases between. The germline CDR1 and CDR2 sequences are SGHTS and YDEGEE. The CDR3 consists of 15 residues. Libraries were prepared by immunoSEQ multiplex PCR; TCRdb keeps only in-frame clonotypes and omits some of them. The sample has 15,000 or so clones; 70% to 75% are singletons. This clone has just one count. Its antigen is not identified. General study results and limits: No sorting was done, leaving CD4 and CD8 contributions mixed. At the given depth, recipient repertoires were over 95% de novo clonotypes. Recipient TCR diversity dropped after transplant; expanded clonotypes rose from day 30 to 180.

This TCR derives from a woman in her fifties or sixties in good health. Some clones in this sample may be carry-over from other donors' samples. The sequenced material came from peripheral blood mononuclear cells. This chain joins TRBV5-8 and TRBJ1-1, with a tentative D call TRBD1 (6 bases). CDR3 DNA: TGTGCCAGCAGATCCGACAGGCGGGGGAACACTGAAGCTTTCTTT. Amino acid sequence: CASRSDRRGNTEAFF. Full variable domain (remainder filled in from reference TRBV5-8 and TRBJ1-1): EAGVTQSPTHLIKTRGQQATLRCSPISGHTSVYWYQQALGLGLQFLLWYDEGEERNRGNFPPRFSGRQFPNYSSELNVNALELEDSALYLCASRSDRRGNTEAFFGQGTRLTVV.